A single sample is the source of the 16 T cell receptor beta chains below, sequenced in a study of CD8+ T cells in alopecia areata. Following RNA extraction, reverse transcription yielded cDNA that acted as the sequencing template. Produced via immunoSEQ multiplex PCR; TCRdb's table is partial and in-frame only. The sample holds some 200,000 clones, over 40% seen once. As for treatment: oral pan-JAK inhibitor, 5-10 mg twice daily. The material sequenced was CD4+ T cells sorted from blood, taken between weeks 36 and 40, from a patient treated with tofacitinib. The receptors here all came from a human donor with alopecia areata.

This clone has a count of ten or more. J is TRBJ2-1 and V is TRBV7-2; TRBD2 agrees at 7 bases. The germline V gene encodes CDR1 SGHTA and CDR2 FQGNSA. The CDR3 totals 16 residues. With 6 bases clipped from V and 1 base from J, the junction kept 9 bases outside the gene matches. In DNA form, the CDR3 reads TGTGCCAGCAGGGGGCTCGAGGGAGGGTCCTACAATGAGCAGTTCTTC. Protein: CASRGLEGGSYNEQFF.

The chain couples TRBV2 to TRBJ1-5; 7 nucleotides align to TRBD1. Germline CDR1 SNHLY, CDR2 FYNNEI. The V and J ends lost 6 bases and 11 bases, in that order; junction bases with no gene match: 13. The CDR3 sequence is 14 residues long. CDR3 DNA sequence: TGTGCCAGCAGAGGGGACAGCACATTCACGTCCCAGCATTTT. It translates to CASRGDSTFTSQHF.

This clone was found many times. This chain uses TRBV4-2 with TRBJ1-5; D perhaps matches TRBD1 (5 bases). CDR3 length: 14 amino acids. V gave up 0 bases and J gave up 2 bases, with 5 bases separating them. Germline CDR1 and CDR2: LGHNA and YNFKEQ. CDR3 residues: CASSQETGNQPQHF. The DNA for the CDR3 is TGTGCCAGCAGCCAAGAGACAGGCAATCAGCCCCAGCATTTT.

The chain joins TRBV2 to TRBJ2-7; perhaps TRBD2 as D (5 bases). Trimming stripped 8 bases from V and 6 bases from J, with 17 bases between. Germline V lookup: CDR1 SNHLY, CDR2 FYNNEI. CDR3 length equals 13 residues. As DNA, the CDR3 is TGTGCCAGCGCCGGGGTCGAAGGAGGCGAGCAGTACTTC. Translated, it gives CASAGVEGGEQYF.

This clone was picked up one time. The CDR3 is CASSVALSTDTQYF. CDR3 in DNA: TGTGCCAGCAGCGTAGCGCTCAGCACAGATACGCAGTATTTT. V is TRBV9 and J is TRBJ2-3, with D hard to call. The length of the CDR3 is 14 residues. The germline gives CDR1 SGDLS, CDR2 YYNGEE. V was clipped by 0 bases and J by 0 bases, with 5 bases between them.

V is TRBV5-1 and J is TRBJ2-3, with D perhaps TRBD1 or TRBD2 (6 bases each). V was trimmed by 6 bases and J by 2 bases, leaving 16 bases between them. Germline lookup yields CDR1 SGHRS and CDR2 YFSETQ. CDR3 length equals 15 residues. The CDR3 sequence: CASNPGGGNTDTQYF. In DNA, the CDR3 is TGCGCCAGCAACCCCGGAGGGGGAAACACAGATACGCAGTATTTT.

This clone occurred a few times. This chain connects TRBV20-1 to TRBJ2-3, with D unresolved. Germline V lookup: CDR1 DFQATT, CDR2 SNEGSKA (reference sequence). CDR3 length: 10 residues. Written as DNA, the CDR3 is TGCAGCCCAGCCCCAGATACGCAGTATTTT. Its protein is CSPAPDTQYF.

V gene TRBV28 combines with J gene TRBJ2-3; TRBD1 matches 9 bases. Germline V CDR1 and CDR2: MDHEN, SYDVKM. This CDR3 has 16 amino acids. V lost 8 bases, J lost 4 bases, and 13 bases stayed unmatched. The CDR3 spells CASQGGGTGRADTQYF. As DNA, the CDR3 is TGTGCCAGCCAGGGAGGGGGGACAGGGAGGGCAGATACGCAGTATTTT. The whole variable domain, remainder taken from reference TRBV28 and TRBJ2-3, is DVKVTQSSRYLVKRTGEKVFLECVQDMDHENMFWYRQDPGLGLRLIYFSYDVKMKEKGDIPEGYSVSREKKERFSLILESASTNQTSMYLCASQGGGTGRADTQYFGPGTRLTVL.

This chain links TRBV11-2 with TRBJ2-1; 13 bases are shared with TRBD2. Germline V gives CDR1 SGHAT, CDR2 FQNNGV. The CDR3 is 17 amino acids. The V and J ends lost 2 bases and 6 bases, in that order; junction bases with no gene match: 7. CDR3 DNA sequence: TGTGCCAGCAGCTTACCCCCTGGACTAGCGGGAGTCAATGAGCAGTTCTTC. It encodes CASSLPPGLAGVNEQFF.

There are a few counts of this clone. The chain uses TRBV29-1 and TRBJ2-1; 12 bases match TRBD2. Germline lookup yields CDR1 SQVTM and CDR2 ANQGSEA. V lost 6 bases to trimming and J lost 0 bases; unmatched junction nucleotides: 12. CDR3 size: 18 residues. The CDR3 nucleotides read TGCAGCGTACGAAGACTAGCGGGGGCCCTCAGCTCCTACAATGAGCAGTTCTTC. Amino acids: CSVRRLAGALSSYNEQFF.

The chain uses TRBV2 and TRBJ1-2; D unclear. The CDR3 has 12 residues. Germline-derived CDR1 and CDR2 are SNHLY and FYNNEI. Trimming removed 0 bases from V and 8 bases from J, with 7 bases in between. CDR3 sequence (DNA): TGTGCCAGCAGTGAAGCGTCAGGAGGCTACACCTTC. Its translation is CASSEASGGYTF.

On this clone itself: The identical CDR3 is also encoded by other nucleotide sequences in the sample. This sequence joins TRBV28 and TRBJ2-7; D possibly corresponds to TRBD2 (5 bases). Per the germline V gene, CDR1 is MDHEN and CDR2 is SYDVKM. The CDR3 has 15 amino acids. V was shortened by 1 base and J by 1 base, with 11 bases between the two germline ends. CDR3 coding DNA: TGTGCCAGCAGTTTATCCCCCCGCGGGTCCTACGAGCAGTACTTC. As protein: CASSLSPRGSYEQYF. Complete variable domain (other parts from reference TRBV28 and TRBJ2-7): DVKVTQSSRYLVKRTGEKVFLECVQDMDHENMFWYRQDPGLGLRLIYFSYDVKMKEKGDIPEGYSVSREKKERFSLILESASTNQTSMYLCASSLSPRGSYEQYFGPGTRLTVT.

This clone was counted between two and nine times. This chain uses TRBV18 with TRBJ1-5; D ambiguous. The CDR3 runs 13 residues. Germline V gives CDR1 KGHSH, CDR2 LQKENI. Between the trimmed V and J ends, which lost 5 bases and 3 bases, there was a span of 8 bases. CDR3 loop: CASSDVLNQPQHF. The CDR3 DNA reads TGTGCCAGCTCAGACGTACTCAATCAGCCCCAGCATTTT.

This clone has more than one count but fewer than ten. The genes are TRBV7-2 and TRBJ2-3, with 9 bases aligning to TRBD2. CDR1 is SGHTA and CDR2 is FQGNSA in the germline V gene. This CDR3 spans 15 amino acids. V lost 3 bases, J lost 5 bases, and 6 bases stayed unmatched. The CDR3 nucleotides are TGTGCCAGCAGCTTCAGAGCGGGAGGAGTAGATACGCAGTATTTT. Residues: CASSFRAGGVDTQYF.

This chain links TRBV11-2 with TRBJ1-5; D unresolved. CDR3 length: 13 amino acids. CDR1 and CDR2 from the germline V gene are SGHAT and FQNNGV. Trimming pared 2 bases from V and 5 bases from J, leaving 7 bases between. The chain's CDR3 is CASSLNRHQPQHF. As DNA, the CDR3 is TGTGCCAGCAGCTTAAACCGGCATCAGCCCCAGCATTTT. Full variable domain (remainder filled in from reference TRBV11-2 and TRBJ1-5): EAGVAQSPRYKIIEKRQSVAFWCNPISGHATLYWYQQILGQGPKLLIQFQNNGVVDDSQLPKDRFSAERLKGVDSTLKIQPAKLEDSAVYLCASSLNRHQPQHFGDGTRLSIL.

This clone was recorded a few times. The V and J genes are TRBV18 and TRBJ2-1; 7 bases agree with TRBD2. Trimming cost V 6 bases and J 8 bases; bases outside gene matches: 13. The CDR3 consists of 15 residues. CDR1 and CDR2 from the germline V gene are KGHSH and LQKENI. The DNA for the CDR3 is TGTGCCAGCTCTCTCGGACTAGAGTTAACGTATGAGCAGTTCTTC. Translating it yields CASSLGLELTYEQFF.